Listed below are T cell receptor beta chains from one sample, sequenced in a study of T cells after yellow fever vaccination. TCRdb processed the 5' RACE reads anew with MiXCR; each CDR3 protein has one entry. The data contain hundreds of thousands of distinct CDR3 sequences, approximately 13% of them singletons. Sequenced material: PBMCs, taken on the day of the yellow fever booster vaccination. These receptors originate from a man aged 25 to 40 who received the YFV17D yellow fever vaccine. The CDR3 runs from the conserved cysteine through the conserved F or W. Each record gives: D gene, CDR3 length, clone size, V gene, J gene, CDR3 DNA, CDR3 protein. A D gene is named only where the DNA matches it firmly. Clone size is not always given. Where it is, it says once, few, many or a class for expanded clones.

d_call: -
cdr3_length: 15
clone_size: -
v_call: TRBV6-1
j_call: TRBJ2-1
cdr3_nt: TGTGCCAGCAAGTCTCCCCTGAGCTCCTACAATGAGCAGTTCTTC
cdr3_aa: CASKSPLSSYNEQFF

d_call: -
cdr3_length: 14
clone_size: few
v_call: TRBV12-3/TRBV12-4
j_call: TRBJ2-7
cdr3_nt: TGTGCCAGCAGTTTATCCCACAGGGACTACGAGCAGTACTTC
cdr3_aa: CASSLSHRDYEQYF

d_call: -
cdr3_length: 12
clone_size: -
v_call: TRBV20-1
j_call: TRBJ2-3
cdr3_nt: TGCAGTGCTAGAGATCGGGTGGATACGCAGTATTTT
cdr3_aa: CSARDRVDTQYF

d_call: TRBD2
cdr3_length: 14
clone_size: -
v_call: TRBV2
j_call: TRBJ2-7
cdr3_nt: TGTGCCAGCGGGAGGGAAGGGGCCGGCTACGAGCAGTACTTC
cdr3_aa: CASGREGAGYEQYF

d_call: TRBD2
cdr3_length: 13
clone_size: -
v_call: TRBV2
j_call: TRBJ2-1
cdr3_nt: TGTGCCAGAGGGACTAGCGGGAGAAATGAGCAGTTCTTC
cdr3_aa: CARGTSGRNEQFF

d_call: -
cdr3_length: 18
clone_size: -
v_call: TRBV11-1
j_call: TRBJ2-1
cdr3_nt: TGTGCCAGCAGCTCCGACACGACACTCTTCTCCTCCTACAATGAGCAGTTCTTC
cdr3_aa: CASSSDTTLFSSYNEQFF

d_call: TRBD1
cdr3_length: 12
clone_size: few
v_call: TRBV20-1
j_call: TRBJ2-1
cdr3_nt: TGCAGCACAGGGGATCCCTACAATGAGCAGTTCTTC
cdr3_aa: CSTGDPYNEQFF

d_call: -
cdr3_length: 13
clone_size: few
v_call: TRBV20-1
j_call: TRBJ1-5
cdr3_nt: TGCAGTGCAGCGGGGCGCGGCAATCAGCCCCAGCATTTT
cdr3_aa: CSAAGRGNQPQHF

d_call: -
cdr3_length: 9
clone_size: -
v_call: TRBV12-3/TRBV12-4
j_call: TRBJ1-2
cdr3_nt: TGTGCCAGCGGAGACAGGTACACCTTC
cdr3_aa: CASGDRYTF

d_call: -
cdr3_length: 14
clone_size: few
v_call: TRBV5-1
j_call: TRBJ2-7
cdr3_nt: TGCGCCAGCAGCGGAAGTAGCGACTCCTACGAGCAGTACTTC
cdr3_aa: CASSGSSDSYEQYF

d_call: -
cdr3_length: 16
clone_size: few
v_call: TRBV21-1
j_call: TRBJ2-7
cdr3_nt: TGTGCCAGTAGTCGGGTGGGGATTTCCCCGTTGGGCGAGCAGTACTTC
cdr3_aa: CASSRVGISPLGEQYF

d_call: -
cdr3_length: 17
clone_size: few
v_call: TRBV6-5
j_call: TRBJ2-3
cdr3_nt: TGTGCCAGCAGTTACTCGATGGCCGGTATACGCACAGATACGCAGTATTTT
cdr3_aa: CASSYSMAGIRTDTQYF

d_call: TRBD1
cdr3_length: 15
clone_size: -
v_call: TRBV2
j_call: TRBJ2-7
cdr3_nt: TGTGCCAGCAGTGAAGGTCTCAGGGGGCTGTACGAGCAGTACTTC
cdr3_aa: CASSEGLRGLYEQYF

d_call: -
cdr3_length: 14
clone_size: -
v_call: TRBV6-1
j_call: TRBJ1-2
cdr3_nt: TGTGCCAGCAGAGAGACAGGCCGCAACTATGGCTACACCTTC
cdr3_aa: CASRETGRNYGYTF

d_call: -
cdr3_length: 15
clone_size: few
v_call: TRBV6-2/TRBV6-3
j_call: TRBJ1-5
cdr3_nt: TGTGCCAGCAGTTACCGCGTCAACAGCAATCAGCCCCAGCATTTT
cdr3_aa: CASSYRVNSNQPQHF

d_call: -
cdr3_length: 14
clone_size: -
v_call: TRBV3-1
j_call: TRBJ2-5
cdr3_nt: TGTGCCAGCAGCCAATTACTAGGAGGGGAGACCCAGTACTTC
cdr3_aa: CASSQLLGGETQYF

d_call: -
cdr3_length: 14
clone_size: few
v_call: TRBV7-2
j_call: TRBJ2-7
cdr3_nt: TGTGCCAGCAGCTCGGGTCAGATCTCCTACGAGCAGTACTTC
cdr3_aa: CASSSGQISYEQYF

d_call: -
cdr3_length: 13
clone_size: few
v_call: TRBV20-1
j_call: TRBJ2-2
cdr3_nt: TGCAGTGCCAAGACGGCTACCAGGGGGGAGCTGTTTTTT
cdr3_aa: CSAKTATRGELFF

d_call: TRBD2
cdr3_length: 16
clone_size: once
v_call: TRBV18
j_call: TRBJ2-1
cdr3_nt: TGTGCCAGCTCACCCCCGACTCTCGCGGGGGTTGCTGAGCAGTTCTTC
cdr3_aa: CASSPPTLAGVAEQFF

d_call: -
cdr3_length: 16
clone_size: few
v_call: TRBV4-3
j_call: TRBJ2-5
cdr3_nt: TGCGCCAGCAGCCAAGATCTCGGGGGGCGCGGGGAGACCCAGTACTTC
cdr3_aa: CASSQDLGGRGETQYF

d_call: TRBD2
cdr3_length: 19
clone_size: few
v_call: TRBV27
j_call: TRBJ2-2
cdr3_nt: TGTGCCAGCAGTTTATCGGGGACTAGTTTCTTCGCGAACACCGGGGAGCTGTTTTTT
cdr3_aa: CASSLSGTSFFANTGELFF

d_call: TRBD1
cdr3_length: 19
clone_size: -
v_call: TRBV20-1
j_call: TRBJ2-6
cdr3_nt: TGCAGTGCTAGAGAGCCCCCGGGACAGGGGGCCTCTGGGGCCAACGTCCTGACTTTC
cdr3_aa: CSAREPPGQGASGANVLTF

d_call: TRBD2
cdr3_length: 15
clone_size: many
v_call: TRBV6-5
j_call: TRBJ2-1
cdr3_nt: TGTGCCAGCAGTTTAACGCTAGCGGCATACAATGAGCAGTTCTTC
cdr3_aa: CASSLTLAAYNEQFF

d_call: -
cdr3_length: 13
clone_size: many
v_call: TRBV4-3
j_call: TRBJ2-5
cdr3_nt: TGCGCCAGCAGCCAAGAAGGCGAGCGGAGTATTTACTTC
cdr3_aa: CASSQEGERSIYF

d_call: TRBD2
cdr3_length: 15
clone_size: few
v_call: TRBV7-9
j_call: TRBJ2-4
cdr3_nt: TGTGCCAGCAGTTTGGGGACTACCCCAGGAAACATTCAGTACTTC
cdr3_aa: CASSLGTTPGNIQYF

d_call: -
cdr3_length: 16
clone_size: few
v_call: TRBV12-3/TRBV12-4
j_call: TRBJ2-3
cdr3_nt: TGTGCCAGCAGTTTAGGGGGGACACCAAGCACAGATACGCAGTATTTT
cdr3_aa: CASSLGGTPSTDTQYF

d_call: -
cdr3_length: 12
clone_size: few
v_call: TRBV28
j_call: TRBJ1-2
cdr3_nt: TGTGCCAGCACAGACAGGATCTATGGCTACACCTTC
cdr3_aa: CASTDRIYGYTF

d_call: -
cdr3_length: 15
clone_size: -
v_call: TRBV6-5
j_call: TRBJ2-1
cdr3_nt: TGTGCCAGCAGTTACCAGGGAGATTTGCTCAATGAGCAGTTCTTC
cdr3_aa: CASSYQGDLLNEQFF

d_call: -
cdr3_length: 12
clone_size: few
v_call: TRBV30
j_call: TRBJ1-1
cdr3_nt: TGTGCCTGGAGCCGGTTGAACACTGAAGCTTTCTTT
cdr3_aa: CAWSRLNTEAFF

d_call: -
cdr3_length: 12
clone_size: few
v_call: TRBV2
j_call: TRBJ1-2
cdr3_nt: TGTGCCAGCACCGGCAGGGAGTATGGCTACACCTTC
cdr3_aa: CASTGREYGYTF

d_call: TRBD2
cdr3_length: 13
clone_size: few
v_call: TRBV30
j_call: TRBJ2-1
cdr3_nt: TGTGCCTGGCGGACTAGCGGGAACAATGAGCAGTTCTTC
cdr3_aa: CAWRTSGNNEQFF

d_call: -
cdr3_length: 15
clone_size: -
v_call: TRBV7-2
j_call: TRBJ2-2
cdr3_nt: TGTGCCAGCAGCTTAGTAGGGGATTTCACCGGGGAGCTGTTTTTT
cdr3_aa: CASSLVGDFTGELFF

d_call: TRBD2
cdr3_length: 19
clone_size: -
v_call: TRBV6-2/TRBV6-3
j_call: TRBJ2-2
cdr3_nt: TGTGCCAGCAGTCGAAAGAACTCTTGGACTAGCGGTGGAACCGGGGAGCTGTTTTTT
cdr3_aa: CASSRKNSWTSGGTGELFF

d_call: -
cdr3_length: 15
clone_size: few
v_call: TRBV19
j_call: TRBJ1-2
cdr3_nt: TGTGCCAGTAGTAGGACGACGGGGACCAACTATGGCTACACCTTC
cdr3_aa: CASSRTTGTNYGYTF

d_call: -
cdr3_length: 11
clone_size: few
v_call: TRBV20-1
j_call: TRBJ2-7
cdr3_nt: TGCAGTGTTGGCTGGATCGGGGAGCAGTACTTC
cdr3_aa: CSVGWIGEQYF

d_call: TRBD2
cdr3_length: 19
clone_size: few
v_call: TRBV20-1
j_call: TRBJ2-1
cdr3_nt: TGCAGTGCTAGAGATCTTACTGGTTCAGGGAGGGCCTCCTACAATGAGCAGTTCTTC
cdr3_aa: CSARDLTGSGRASYNEQFF

d_call: TRBD2
cdr3_length: 17
clone_size: few
v_call: TRBV29-1
j_call: TRBJ2-1
cdr3_nt: TGCAGCGTTGCCTCTAAGGGAGGAAGCGGGGTGCTGGGGGAGCAGTTCTTC
cdr3_aa: CSVASKGGSGVLGEQFF

d_call: -
cdr3_length: 16
clone_size: -
v_call: TRBV4-3
j_call: TRBJ2-2
cdr3_nt: TGCGCCAGCAGCCAAGAATTCGGGGGCGACACCGGGGAGCTGTTTTTT
cdr3_aa: CASSQEFGGDTGELFF

d_call: -
cdr3_length: 14
clone_size: -
v_call: TRBV2
j_call: TRBJ1-5
cdr3_nt: TGTGCCAGCAGCCCTCAAGGACGGGATCAGCCCCAGCATTTT
cdr3_aa: CASSPQGRDQPQHF

d_call: -
cdr3_length: 15
clone_size: -
v_call: TRBV5-4
j_call: TRBJ2-7
cdr3_nt: TGTGCCAGCAGCTTTAGCGGAGCAATGGGGTACGAGCAGTACTTC
cdr3_aa: CASSFSGAMGYEQYF

d_call: TRBD1
cdr3_length: 14
clone_size: few
v_call: TRBV6-1
j_call: TRBJ1-6
cdr3_nt: TGTGCCAGCAGTGAATGGACAGGGCCATCACCCCTCCACTTT
cdr3_aa: CASSEWTGPSPLHF

d_call: TRBD2
cdr3_length: 14
clone_size: -
v_call: TRBV7-9
j_call: TRBJ2-7
cdr3_nt: TGTGCCAGCAGCGAGGGACTAGCGGGCGCAGAGCAGTACTTC
cdr3_aa: CASSEGLAGAEQYF

d_call: -
cdr3_length: 15
clone_size: few
v_call: TRBV30
j_call: TRBJ2-3
cdr3_nt: TGTGCCTGGAGTGTGCCGGGGGTGGTCCCAGATACGCAGTATTTT
cdr3_aa: CAWSVPGVVPDTQYF

d_call: -
cdr3_length: 14
clone_size: few
v_call: TRBV11-2
j_call: TRBJ2-3
cdr3_nt: TGTGCCAGCAGCTCGGAAAAGGCCACAGATACGCAGTATTTT
cdr3_aa: CASSSEKATDTQYF

d_call: -
cdr3_length: 17
clone_size: few
v_call: TRBV14
j_call: TRBJ2-7
cdr3_nt: TGTGCCAGCAGCCATGCTTTCGGGGTCGAGGGAGCCTACGAGCAGTACTTC
cdr3_aa: CASSHAFGVEGAYEQYF

d_call: -
cdr3_length: 16
clone_size: few
v_call: TRBV28
j_call: TRBJ2-1
cdr3_nt: TGTGCCAGCAACCCTCAACGGGGGAGGGGGCGGAATGAGCAGTTCTTC
cdr3_aa: CASNPQRGRGRNEQFF

d_call: -
cdr3_length: 15
clone_size: many
v_call: TRBV12-3/TRBV12-4
j_call: TRBJ2-4
cdr3_nt: TGTGCCAGCAGTTTTGGGGGGAGAGCCAAAAACATTCAGTACTTC
cdr3_aa: CASSFGGRAKNIQYF

d_call: -
cdr3_length: 17
clone_size: -
v_call: TRBV5-6
j_call: TRBJ2-6
cdr3_nt: TGTGCCAGCGGTTTGGGCCCCTCAAGCTCTGGGGCCAACGTCCTGACTTTC
cdr3_aa: CASGLGPSSSGANVLTF

d_call: -
cdr3_length: 13
clone_size: -
v_call: TRBV29-1
j_call: TRBJ2-1
cdr3_nt: TGCAGCGCTAACCGAGGGTCCTACAATGAGCAGTTCTTC
cdr3_aa: CSANRGSYNEQFF

d_call: -
cdr3_length: 11
clone_size: -
v_call: TRBV20-1
j_call: TRBJ2-2
cdr3_nt: TGCAGTGCGCGCCGAAGAGGGGAGCTGTTTTTT
cdr3_aa: CSARRRGELFF

d_call: TRBD1
cdr3_length: 17
clone_size: few
v_call: TRBV4-2
j_call: TRBJ2-3
cdr3_nt: TGTGCCAGCAGCCAAGTCCGGCAGGGGGTTAGCACAGATACGCAGTATTTT
cdr3_aa: CASSQVRQGVSTDTQYF

d_call: TRBD1
cdr3_length: 15
clone_size: -
v_call: TRBV6-5
j_call: TRBJ1-1
cdr3_nt: TGTGCCAGCAGTCTTTCAGGGGGTCTTAGCACTGAAGCTTTCTTT
cdr3_aa: CASSLSGGLSTEAFF

d_call: TRBD1
cdr3_length: 16
clone_size: few
v_call: TRBV27
j_call: TRBJ1-2
cdr3_nt: TGTGCCAGCAGTTTTGGGATTGGGACAGGGAACTATGGCTACACCTTC
cdr3_aa: CASSFGIGTGNYGYTF